A selection of T cell receptor beta chains follows, all from one sample in a study. One entry per CDR3 protein results from TCRdb running MiXCR on the RT-PCR reads. The sample lists 550,000 to 750,000 distinct CDR3 sequences, about 14% occurring once. Material: memory CD4+ T cells from blood. The receptors come from a female donor in good health, serving as a healthy control. The CDR3 runs from the conserved cysteine through the conserved F or W.

j_call v_call cdr3_aa
TRBJ2-6 TRBV21-1 CASSNGPGANVLTF
TRBJ2-1 TRBV9 CASSLRGQNNEQFF
TRBJ2-3 TRBV20-1 CSASLAGTDTQYF
TRBJ2-7 TRBV4-3 CASSHGQGSEQYF
TRBJ1-5 TRBV30 CAWRGRTANQPQHF
TRBJ2-2 TRBV5-6 CASITSGRRDTGELFF
TRBJ2-1 TRBV7-2 CASSLGPGSMGQFF
TRBJ2-7 TRBV11-2 CASSLPPPPGYEQYF
TRBJ2-3 TRBV2 CASSEGAVTDTQYF
TRBJ1-2 TRBV20-1 CSAPLDYGYTF
TRBJ2-1 TRBV7-2 CASSLVSSGSYNEQFF
TRBJ2-3 TRBV6-2/TRBV6-3 CASRSPPSGAISTDTQYF
TRBJ2-7 TRBV11-2 CASSLDRETGAYEQYF
TRBJ1-6 TRBV5-1 CASSITGAALNSPLHF
TRBJ1-1 TRBV20-1 CSAHRGDTYTAFF